This TCR beta chain derives from a study of T cell responses to AZD1222 COVID-19 vaccine. General study points: There were repertoire samples only from the period after the peak T cell response. CD4 TCRs linked to vaccination spanned spike, dominating at 160-218 and 743-854. Baseline seropositivity characterized only 5 or 6 AZD1222 recipients.

J gave up 4 bases and V 0 bases, and 5 bases lay outside the gene matches. The CDR3 runs to 15 residues. Germline V lookup: CDR1 WNHNN, CDR2 SYGVQD (reference sequence). On this clone itself: The antigen remains undetermined.

Method: immunoSEQ multiplex PCR; TCRdb's copy keeps in-frame clones and lacks some. The sample has some 140,000 clones, roughly 85% seen once. Sequencing used peripheral blood, obtained 28 days after the second dose of the MenACWY control vaccine. The gene calls are TRBV10-1 and TRBJ1-1; 7 positions agree with TRBD1. This clonotype originated in an adult who received the MenACWY meningococcal vaccine as a control. The CDR3 is CASSESQGDGTEAFF. Written as DNA, the CDR3 is TGCGCCAGCAGTGAGTCTCAGGGGGACGGCACTGAAGCTTTCTTT.